These 28 T cell receptor beta chains share one sample of origin, sequenced in a study of blood T cell repertoires in COVID-19. TCRdb's table, derived via immunoSEQ multiplex PCR, lists solely in-frame clones and lacks some. The sample lists hundreds of thousands of clones; around 91% were seen once. The sample comprised PBMCs or T cells enriched from blood (not recorded which). Receptor source: a man between 18 and 35 years old who had recovered from COVID-19.

This clone turned up a few times. The rearrangement uses TRBV5-6 and TRBJ1-2; 8 bases fit TRBD1. Germline lookup yields CDR1 SGHDT and CDR2 YYEEEE. The CDR3 runs 12 residues. The ends lost 6 bases at V and 4 bases at J; junction bases unmatched: 2. CDR3 in amino acids: CASTQGAYGYTF. As DNA, the CDR3 is TGTGCCAGCACCCAGGGGGCCTATGGCTACACCTTC.

The sample holds a few counts of this clone. The chain links TRBV19 to TRBJ1-1; TRBD1 might be the D (5 bases). The V gene lost 5 bases and the J gene lost 1 base, with 11 bases spanning the gap. Per the germline V gene, CDR1 is LNHDA and CDR2 is SQIVND (reference sequence). This CDR3 spans 14 amino acids. CDR3 DNA: TGTGCCAGTAGTTACCGCGGGGGGAACACTGAAGCTTTCTTT. Translated: CASSYRGGNTEAFF.

The chain couples TRBV28 to TRBJ1-5; TRBD1 might be the D (6 bases). The CDR3 runs 14 residues. Trimming stripped 6 bases from V and 5 bases from J, with 14 bases between. Germline V gene data show CDR1 as MDHEN and CDR2 as SYDVKM. The CDR3 DNA reads TGTGCCAGCAGCACCGGACAGTTGTATCAGCCCCAGCATTTT. Residues: CASSTGQLYQPQHF.

V usage is TRBV28 and J usage is TRBJ2-1; 9 nucleotides line up with TRBD1. CDR1 MDHEN and CDR2 SYDVKM come from the germline V gene. This CDR3 has 14 amino acids. J lost 4 bases, V lost 7 bases, and 5 bases had no gene match. For the CDR3, the DNA is TGTGCCAGCACTACAGGGGGCGGGTACAATGAGCAGTTCTTC. Translating it yields CASTTGGGYNEQFF.

The rearrangement uses TRBV2 and TRBJ1-1; possibly TRBD1 for D (6 bases). CDR3 length equals 12 residues. V lost 5 bases, J lost 8 bases, and 12 bases lay in between. Germline loops: CDR1 SNHLY, CDR2 FYNNEI. The CDR3 spells CASSYAGGEAFF. The CDR3 nucleotides are TGTGCCAGCAGTTACGCTGGGGGCGAAGCTTTCTTT.

The chain uses TRBV4-3 and TRBJ2-7; the D gene is possibly TRBD2 (5 bases). V was pared by 2 bases and J by 11 bases, with 16 bases between. The CDR3 totals 13 residues. Germline-derived CDR1 and CDR2 are LGHNA and YSLEER. CDR3 amino acids: CASSQPLEGRKYF. The CDR3 DNA reads as TGCGCCAGCAGCCAACCGCTCGAGGGTCGAAAGTACTTC.

The chain joins TRBV18 to TRBJ2-2; D uncertain. The V and J ends lost 0 bases and 6 bases respectively, with 11 bases between them. Germline V gene lookup returns CDR1 KGHSH and CDR2 LQKENI. The CDR3 totals 15 residues. The CDR3 nucleotides are TGTGCCAGCTCACCACCTTCCGAGCGAGCCGGGGAGCTGTTTTTT. This gives the protein CASSPPSERAGELFF.

The genes are TRBV12-3 or TRBV12-4 and TRBJ1-1; D not resolved. This CDR3 has 12 residues. Trimming took off 6 bases at V and 4 bases at J, with 9 bases between the two ends. The CDR3, as DNA: TGTGCCAGCAGCCTCCGGGTCACTGAAGCTTTCTTT. It codes for CASSLRVTEAFF.

V and J are TRBV10-3 and TRBJ2-2; 7 bases line up with TRBD2. This CDR3 contains 14 residues. Trimming removed 4 bases from V and 3 bases from J; junction bases left unmatched: 2. Germline CDR1 is ENHRY and CDR2 is SYGVKD. CDR3 nucleotides: TGTGCCATCAGTGCTAGCGGAGACACCGGGGAGCTGTTTTTT. The encoded protein is CAISASGDTGELFF.

J is TRBJ2-1 and V is TRBV29-1; 13 nucleotides match TRBD2. The germline gives CDR1 SQVTM, CDR2 ANQGSEA. The junction had 8 bases not matched to a gene; V was cut back by 3 bases and J by 12 bases. The CDR3 loop spans 14 amino acids. The CDR3 sequence is CSVDPGLAGDGQFF. DNA of the CDR3: TGCAGCGTTGACCCTGGACTAGCGGGAGACGGGCAGTTCTTC.

The chain couples TRBV24-1 to TRBJ1-4, with 9 bases fitting TRBD1. The CDR3 has 16 amino acids. V lost 3 bases, J lost 6 bases, and 7 bases stayed unmatched. Germline assignment: CDR1 KGHDR and CDR2 SFDVKD. In DNA, the CDR3 is TGTGCCACCAGTGATCCGACCGGGACAGGGCATGAAAAACTGTTTTTT. Translation: CATSDPTGTGHEKLFF.

J is TRBJ1-2 and V is TRBV2; D remains ambiguous. Germline CDR1 SNHLY, CDR2 FYNNEI. CDR3 length equals 12 residues. Deletions cut 3 bases from V and 8 bases from J, with 10 bases between. DNA for the CDR3: TGTGCCAGCAGTGAGACGGTCGGGGGCTACACCTTC. Translated: CASSETVGGYTF.

The gene calls are TRBV6-5 and TRBJ1-3, with D tentatively TRBD1 (6 bases). The V gene lost 2 bases and the J gene lost 0 bases, with 8 bases spanning the gap. The CDR3 totals 15 residues. Germline CDR1 and CDR2: MNHEY and SVGAGI. The chain's CDR3 is CASSYGQSSGNTIYF. The CDR3 region has the DNA TGTGCCAGCAGTTACGGACAGAGCTCTGGAAACACCATATATTTT.

This clone showed up just once. This CDR3 reads CATVSGTGANTQYF. CDR3 sequence (DNA): TGTGCCACCGTGTCCGGGACAGGGGCTAATACGCAGTATTTT. The rearrangement joins TRBV27 to TRBJ2-3; 10 bases align to TRBD1. Germline CDR1 is MNHEY and CDR2 is SMNVEV (reference sequence). With V trimmed by 10 bases and J by 7 bases, 11 bases remained unmatched. The CDR3 is made up of 14 amino acids.

Here the CDR3 reads CASSLVLAGYNTGELFF. The DNA for the CDR3 is TGTGCCAGCAGCTTGGTATTAGCGGGGTACAACACCGGGGAGCTGTTTTTT. J is TRBJ2-2 and V is TRBV5-8; 8 nucleotides agree with TRBD2. The V gene end was trimmed by 0 bases and the J gene end by 2 bases; junction bases not matched to a gene: 6. CDR1 is SGHTS, CDR2 YDEGEE, per germline. This CDR3 region has 17 residues.

This CDR3 reads CASSLGGLVSRQETQYF. For the CDR3, the DNA is TGTGCCAGCAGCTTAGGTGGCCTAGTCAGTCGCCAAGAGACCCAGTACTTC. This sequence joins TRBV7-9 and TRBJ2-5, with unresolved D. The V end lost 1 base, the J end lost 1 base, and 16 bases lay between the germline ends. The CDR3 is 17 amino acids. Germline lookup yields CDR1 SEHNR and CDR2 FQNEAQ (reference sequence).

The chain links TRBV9 to TRBJ1-6; D perhaps matches TRBD1 (6 bases). V was clipped by 0 bases and J by 4 bases, with 8 bases between them. The CDR3 extends over 15 amino acids. The germline V gene encodes CDR1 SGDLS and CDR2 YYNGEE. CDR3 region: CASSVEGTYNSPLHF. In DNA, the CDR3 is TGTGCCAGCAGCGTAGAGGGGACATATAATTCACCCCTCCACTTT.

V gene TRBV3-1 (or the pseudogene TRBV3-2) combines with J gene TRBJ2-1, with D perhaps TRBD2 (7 bases). The CDR3 totals 13 residues. V gave up 8 bases and J gave up 4 bases, with 12 bases separating them. CDR1 and CDR2 from the germline V gene are LGHDT and YNNKEL (reference sequence). The CDR3 loop is CASRGGLYNEQFF. DNA of the CDR3: TGTGCCAGCCGCGGGGGCCTGTACAATGAGCAGTTCTTC.

V usage is TRBV5-5 and J usage is TRBJ1-1; D remains ambiguous. The CDR3 is made up of 14 amino acids. The ends were cut back, 0 bases at V and 7 bases at J, with 13 bases in the middle. In germline, CDR1 is SGHKS, CDR2 YYEKEE (reference sequence). Here the CDR3 DNA reads TGTGCCAGCAGCTTGGGTGACATAGTAGGTGAAGCTTTCTTT. It codes for CASSLGDIVGEAFF.

This rearrangement joins TRBV27 to TRBJ2-7, with 8 nucleotides matching TRBD2. Germline trimming cut 6 bases from V and 2 bases from J; bases unmatched to any gene: 12. CDR3 size: 16 residues. Germline-derived CDR1 and CDR2 are MNHEY and SMNVEV (reference sequence). The CDR3 reads CASRLASAGETYEQYF. CDR3 nucleotides: TGTGCCAGCAGGTTGGCCTCAGCGGGAGAGACCTACGAGCAGTACTTC.

The chain has TRBV5-1 and TRBJ1-1; 7 bases are shared with TRBD1. V was pared by 4 bases and J by 3 bases, with 9 bases of the junction left unmatched. This CDR3 region has 15 residues. Germline CDR1 and CDR2: SGHRS and YFSETQ. CDR3 sequence: CASSPPTGVDTEAFF. The CDR3 DNA sequence: TGCGCCAGCAGCCCTCCCACAGGGGTGGACACTGAAGCTTTCTTT.

V gene TRBV2 combines with J gene TRBJ1-1; TRBD1 agrees at 7 bases. Germline CDR1 and CDR2: SNHLY and FYNNEI. The junction had 7 bases not matched to a gene; V was cut back by 5 bases and J by 7 bases. The CDR3 runs to 13 residues. CDR3 residues: CASSIVTGDEAFF. As DNA, the CDR3 is TGTGCCAGCAGTATAGTTACAGGGGATGAAGCTTTCTTT.

V is TRBV11-2 and J is TRBJ2-1, with 7 bases aligning to TRBD1. The length of the CDR3 is 14 residues. Germline CDR1 is SGHAT and CDR2 is FQNNGV. The V gene end was trimmed by 6 bases and the J gene end by 0 bases; junction bases not matched to a gene: 2. CDR3 nucleotides: TGTGCCAGCAGGGGACAGAGCTCCTACAATGAGCAGTTCTTC. It is translated as CASRGQSSYNEQFF. The variable domain in full, with the rest retrieved from reference TRBV11-2 and TRBJ2-1, is EAGVAQSPRYKIIEKRQSVAFWCNPISGHATLYWYQQILGQGPKLLIQFQNNGVVDDSQLPKDRFSAERLKGVDSTLKIQPAKLEDSAVYLCASRGQSSYNEQFFGPGTRLTVL.

The genes are TRBV7-6 and TRBJ2-7; D is possibly TRBD2 (6 bases). Germline V lookup: CDR1 SGHVS, CDR2 FNYEAQ. The ends were cut back, 3 bases at V and 2 bases at J, with 17 bases in the middle. CDR3 length equals 16 residues. CDR3: CASSFELAGDAYEQYF. CDR3 coding DNA: TGTGCCAGCAGCTTTGAACTAGCAGGAGATGCCTACGAGCAGTACTTC.

The V and J genes are TRBV28 and TRBJ1-5; 12 bases are a match to TRBD1. Germline V gene sequence: CDR1 MDHEN, CDR2 SYDVKM. The CDR3 loop spans 14 amino acids. The V and J ends lost 9 bases and 8 bases, in that order; junction bases with no gene match: 8. The CDR3 DNA reads as TGTGCCAGTGGGACAGGGGGCTCCGGGAAGCCCCAGCATTTT. Protein product: CASGTGGSGKPQHF.

The chain joins TRBV9 to TRBJ2-1; 8 positions match TRBD1. CDR3 length: 15 residues. The V gene end was trimmed by 0 bases and the J gene end by 10 bases; junction bases not matched to a gene: 9. CDR1 and CDR2 from the germline V gene are SGDLS and YYNGEE. CDR3 sequence (DNA): TGTGCCAGCAGCGTAGAGGACAGGGAGTATTGGGAGCAGTTCTTC. It is translated as CASSVEDREYWEQFF. The variable domain in full, with the rest retrieved from reference TRBV9 and TRBJ2-1, is DSGVTQTPKHLITATGQRVTLRCSPRSGDLSVYWYQQSLDQGLQFLIQYYNGEERAKGNILERFSAQQFPDLHSELNLSSLELGDSALYFCASSVEDREYWEQFFGPGTRLTVL.

The chain recombines TRBV10-2 with TRBJ1-1, with D perhaps matching TRBD1 (6 bases). This CDR3 has 17 residues. Trimming stripped 0 bases from V and 5 bases from J, with 19 bases between. Germline assignment: CDR1 WSHSY and CDR2 SAAADI. The CDR3 nucleotides read TGCGCCAGCAGTGAGTCGAGATTGGGCAGGGGACGAACTGAAGCTTTCTTT. Its translation: CASSESRLGRGRTEAFF.

The chain has TRBV4-1 and TRBJ2-5, with D possibly matching TRBD1 (6 bases). The CDR3 totals 16 residues. Per the germline V gene, CDR1 is MGHRA and CDR2 is YSYEKL. V was clipped by 0 bases and J by 3 bases, with 14 bases between them. This CDR3 is CASSQDTTAGEETQYF. CDR3 in DNA: TGCGCCAGCAGCCAAGACACTACTGCAGGGGAAGAGACCCAGTACTTC.